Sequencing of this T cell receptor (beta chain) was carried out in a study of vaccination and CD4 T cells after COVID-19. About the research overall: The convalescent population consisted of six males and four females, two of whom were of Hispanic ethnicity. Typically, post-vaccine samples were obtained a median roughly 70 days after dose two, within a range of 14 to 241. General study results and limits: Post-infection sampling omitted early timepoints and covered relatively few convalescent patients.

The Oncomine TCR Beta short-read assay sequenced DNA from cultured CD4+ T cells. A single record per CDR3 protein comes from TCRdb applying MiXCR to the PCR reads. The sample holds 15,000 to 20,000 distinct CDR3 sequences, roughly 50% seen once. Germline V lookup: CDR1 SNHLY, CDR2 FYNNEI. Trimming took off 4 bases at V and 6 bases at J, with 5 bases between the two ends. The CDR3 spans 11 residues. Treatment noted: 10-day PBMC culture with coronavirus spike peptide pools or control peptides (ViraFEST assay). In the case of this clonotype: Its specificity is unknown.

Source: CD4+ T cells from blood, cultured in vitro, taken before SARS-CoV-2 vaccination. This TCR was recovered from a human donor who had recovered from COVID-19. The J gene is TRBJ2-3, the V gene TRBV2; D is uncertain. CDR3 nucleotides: TGTGCCAGCAGTGGACGGGATACGCAGTATTTT. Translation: CASSGRDTQYF. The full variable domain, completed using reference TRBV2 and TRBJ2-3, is EPEVTQTPSHQVTQMGQEVILRCVPISNHLYFYWYRQILGQKVEFLVSFYNNEISEKSEIFDDQFSVERPDGSNFTLKIRSTKLEDSAMYFCASSGRDTQYFGPGTRLTVL.